This TCR beta chain was identified in a study of T cell responses to AZD1222 COVID-19 vaccine. Remarks on this clone: Its target is not known.

Germline CDR1 is LNHDA and CDR2 is SQIVND (reference sequence). Deletions cut 5 bases from V and 6 bases from J, with 9 bases between. The CDR3 consists of 12 residues. Findings and caveats of the study: Baseline serology detected seropositivity in only a handful of AZD1222 recipients. Researchers report vaccine-associated CD4 TCRs spanning spike, with dominance at 160-218 and 743-854. It should be noted that donors were predominantly white British and more often female, and clonal diversity was possibly underestimated.

Sequenced by immunoSEQ multiplex PCR; TCRdb stores in-frame clones only, minus some. The table shows about 150,000 clones, with roughly 88% occurring only once. This receptor was identified in an adult in good health. The sample here was peripheral blood, taken on day 0 of AZD1222 vaccination. This chain links TRBV19 with TRBJ2-3; D remains unclear. The CDR3 spells CASSERLDTQYF. In DNA, the CDR3 is TGTGCCAGTAGTGAAAGACTTGATACGCAGTATTTT.